This record looks at one T cell receptor (beta chain) sequence and its context. The CDR3 is 16 residues long. Germline-derived CDR1 and CDR2 are LGHNT and FRNRAP. Deletions cut 4 bases from V and 4 bases from J, with 16 bases between. The authors' processing: Counts of nucleated cells, estimated from reference gene primer amplification, were obtained. Measured with immunoSEQ multiplex PCR; TCRdb has only the in-frame clones, and not every one. The V and J calls and clone size were taken over from that table, and D and trimming were inferred from the DNA. The sample lists roughly 120,000 clones; over 85% were seen once. The data were obtained in a study of blood T cell repertoires in COVID-19.

V and J are TRBV12-5 and TRBJ2-2; D gene unclear. The origin of this receptor is a man between 45 and 60 years old with active COVID-19. Input material: peripheral blood. This chain's CDR3 is CASGWSLIKPTGELFF. CDR3 nucleotide sequence: TGTGCTAGTGGTTGGTCCCTAATAAAGCCCACCGGGGAGCTGTTTTTT.